This TCR beta chain is drawn from a study of patients and donors after allogeneic stem cell transplantation. TCRdb reanalysed the RT-PCR reads using MiXCR and keeps one entry per CDR3 protein. The sample has about a million distinct CDR3 sequences, under 20% seen once. V was cut by 3 bases and J by 0 bases, with 9 bases left in between. CDR3 length: 14 amino acids. Germline V CDR1 and CDR2: LGHDT, YNNKEL (reference sequence). The clonotype comes from a human donor who was either an allogeneic HSCT recipient or a stem cell or donor lymphocyte infusion donor (not recorded which). It is not recorded whose cells these are; they may come from a transplant donor. The chain has TRBV3-1 and TRBJ2-7; D uncertain. Sequencing input: blood, either unsorted or a sorted T cell fraction (not recorded which). CDR3 DNA sequence: TGTGCCAGCAGCCAGGGGTGGAGCTCCTACGAGCAGTACTTC. Translating gives CASSQGWSSYEQYF.